The sequence of this TCR beta chain was determined in a study of human versus mouse CDR3 diversity and MHC coevolution. The germline V gene encodes CDR1 KGHSH and CDR2 LQKENI. V was trimmed by 5 bases and J by 5 bases, leaving 15 bases between them. The CDR3 is 15 amino acids. Profiling relied on immunoSEQ multiplex PCR, and the TCRdb table lists in-frame clones only, not all of them. This sample has tens of thousands of clones, with 94% found just once. This rearrangement joins TRBV18 to TRBJ2-2, with a weak D call TRBD2 (5 bases). Source material: naive CD4+ T cells from blood. Sample subset: CD45RO-negative CD62L-positive naive CD4 T cells. This sequence was found in a person in their sixties in good health. Here the CDR3 DNA reads TGTGCCAGCTCAGCGGAGAGGGCGCTTACCGGGGAGCTGTTTTTT. This translates into CASSAERALTGELFF.